This T cell receptor (beta chain) was identified during a study of T-cell memory formation after mild COVID-19. Study-wide context: TCR clusters largely stayed donor specific. Study findings and constraints: The pre-infection memory compartment contained some responding clones, suggesting cross-reactive memory joined.

This clonotype was detected only a few times. Its antigen is currently unknown. Per germline, CDR1 SGHAT and CDR2 FQNNGV. This CDR3 has 15 residues. V was pared by 2 bases and J by 9 bases, with 17 bases between. From 5'RACE with constant-segment primers came TCR alpha and TCR beta cDNA libraries that carried sample barcodes and UMIs. One entry per CDR3 protein, called by TCRdb with MiXCR from the 5' RACE reads. The table records some 490,000 distinct CDR3 sequences, over 15% of them present only once. The sample comprised PBMCs or a T cell subset sorted from them (not recorded which). The chain couples TRBV11-2 to TRBJ2-4; D unclear. This TCR was recovered from an adult woman who had mild COVID-19 (a few samples of this study predate the infection). Cell type and time point are not known. The DNA of the CDR3 is TGTGCCAGCAGCTTACAGATCGTGCCGAAACGCATTCAGTACTTC. Amino acids: CASSLQIVPKRIQYF.